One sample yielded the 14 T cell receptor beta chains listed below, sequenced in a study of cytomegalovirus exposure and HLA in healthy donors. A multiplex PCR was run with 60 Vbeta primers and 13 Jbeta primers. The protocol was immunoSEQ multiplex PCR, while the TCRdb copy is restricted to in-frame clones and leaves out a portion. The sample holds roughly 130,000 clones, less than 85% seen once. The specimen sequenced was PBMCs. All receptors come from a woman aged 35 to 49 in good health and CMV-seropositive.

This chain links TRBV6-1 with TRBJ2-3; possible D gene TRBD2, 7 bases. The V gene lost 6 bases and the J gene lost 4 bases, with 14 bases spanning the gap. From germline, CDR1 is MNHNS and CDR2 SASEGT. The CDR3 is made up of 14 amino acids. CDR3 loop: CASRKRGGPDTQYF. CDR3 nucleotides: TGTGCCAGCAGAAAAAGGGGGGGCCCAGATACGCAGTATTTT.

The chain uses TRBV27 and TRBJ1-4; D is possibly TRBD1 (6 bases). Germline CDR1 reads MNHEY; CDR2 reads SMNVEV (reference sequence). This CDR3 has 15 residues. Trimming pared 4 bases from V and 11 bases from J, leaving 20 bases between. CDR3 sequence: CASSSNSQGVRKLFF. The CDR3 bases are TGTGCCAGCAGTTCTAACTCACAGGGAGTCCGGAAACTGTTTTTT. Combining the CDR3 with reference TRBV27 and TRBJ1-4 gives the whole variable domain EAQVTQNPRYLITVTGKKLTVTCSQNMNHEYMSWYRQDPGLGLRQIYYSMNVEVTDKGDVPEGYKVSRKEKRNFPLILESPSPNQTSLYFCASSSNSQGVRKLFFGSGTQLSVL.

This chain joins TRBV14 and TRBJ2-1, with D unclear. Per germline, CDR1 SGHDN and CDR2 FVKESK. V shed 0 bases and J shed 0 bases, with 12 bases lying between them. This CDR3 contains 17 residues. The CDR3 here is CASSQDWAVSSYNEQFF. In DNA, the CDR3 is TGTGCCAGCAGCCAAGATTGGGCAGTAAGCTCCTACAATGAGCAGTTCTTC.

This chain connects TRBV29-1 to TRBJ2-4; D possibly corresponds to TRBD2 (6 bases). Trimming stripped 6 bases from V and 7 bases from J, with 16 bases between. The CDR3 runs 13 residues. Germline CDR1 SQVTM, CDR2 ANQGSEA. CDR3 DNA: TGCAGCGTGACCCCCGGGGGTTTGAACATTCAGTACTTC. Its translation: CSVTPGGLNIQYF.

The CDR3 sequence: CASSLVGGAYQDEQFF. CDR3 sequence (DNA): TGCGCCAGCAGCTTGGTAGGGGGGGCATATCAGGATGAGCAGTTCTTC. The V gene is TRBV5-1, the J gene TRBJ2-1; tentatively, D is TRBD2 (7 bases). The ends were cut back, 0 bases at V and 8 bases at J, with 18 bases in the middle. The CDR3 totals 16 residues. Germline loops: CDR1 SGHRS, CDR2 YFSETQ.

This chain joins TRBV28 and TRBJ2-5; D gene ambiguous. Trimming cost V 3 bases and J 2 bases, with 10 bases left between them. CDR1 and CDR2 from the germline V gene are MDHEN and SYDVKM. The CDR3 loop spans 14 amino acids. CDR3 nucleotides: TGTGCCAGCAGTTTCGGTGGGCAACAAGAGACCCAGTACTTC. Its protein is CASSFGGQQETQYF.

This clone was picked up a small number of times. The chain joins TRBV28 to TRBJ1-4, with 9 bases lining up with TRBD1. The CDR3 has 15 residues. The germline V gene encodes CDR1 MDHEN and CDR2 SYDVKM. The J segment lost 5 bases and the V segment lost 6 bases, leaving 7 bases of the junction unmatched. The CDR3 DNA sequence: TGTGCCAGCAGACTGAGCGGGACAGGGAATGAAAAACTGTTTTTT. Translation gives CASRLSGTGNEKLFF.

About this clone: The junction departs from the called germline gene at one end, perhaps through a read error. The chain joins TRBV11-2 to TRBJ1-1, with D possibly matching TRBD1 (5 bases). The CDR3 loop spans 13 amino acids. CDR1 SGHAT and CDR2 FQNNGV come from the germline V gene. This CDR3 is CASRFGDYTGAFF. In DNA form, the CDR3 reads TGTGCCAGCAGGTTCGGGGACTACACTGGAGCTTTCTTT.

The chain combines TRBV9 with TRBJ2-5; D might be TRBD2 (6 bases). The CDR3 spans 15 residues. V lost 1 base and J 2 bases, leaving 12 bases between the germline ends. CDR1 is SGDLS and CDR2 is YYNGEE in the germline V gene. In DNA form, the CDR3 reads TGTGCCAGCAGCGTAAACGCGGGGCCTCAAGAGACCCAGTACTTC. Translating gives CASSVNAGPQETQYF.

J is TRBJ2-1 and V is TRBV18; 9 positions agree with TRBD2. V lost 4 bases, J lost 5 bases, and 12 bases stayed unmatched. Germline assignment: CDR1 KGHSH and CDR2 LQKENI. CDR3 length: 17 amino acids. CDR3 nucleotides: TGTGCCAGCTCACGGTTTGGCGGGGGGGCCCGGGACAATGAGCAGTTCTTC. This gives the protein CASSRFGGGARDNEQFF.

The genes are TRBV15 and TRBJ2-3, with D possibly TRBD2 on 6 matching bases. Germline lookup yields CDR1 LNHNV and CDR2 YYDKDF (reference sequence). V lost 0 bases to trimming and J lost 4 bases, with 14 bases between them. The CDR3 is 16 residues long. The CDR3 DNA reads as TGTGCCACCAGCAGAGAGGCGATTTCGGGGGCAGATACGCAGTATTTT. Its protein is CATSREAISGADTQYF.

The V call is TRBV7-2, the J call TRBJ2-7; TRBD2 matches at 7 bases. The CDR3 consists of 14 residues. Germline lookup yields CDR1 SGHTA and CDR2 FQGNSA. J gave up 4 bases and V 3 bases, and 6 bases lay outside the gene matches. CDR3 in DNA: TGTGCCAGCAGCTTTGACGGGGGGTTTTACGAGCAGTACTTC. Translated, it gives CASSFDGGFYEQYF. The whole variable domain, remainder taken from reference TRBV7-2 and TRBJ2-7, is GAGVSQSPSNKVTEKGKDVELRCDPISGHTALYWYRQSLGQGLEFLIYFQGNSAPDKSGLPSDRFSAERTGGSVSTLTIQRTQQEDSAVYLCASSFDGGFYEQYFGPGTRLTVT.

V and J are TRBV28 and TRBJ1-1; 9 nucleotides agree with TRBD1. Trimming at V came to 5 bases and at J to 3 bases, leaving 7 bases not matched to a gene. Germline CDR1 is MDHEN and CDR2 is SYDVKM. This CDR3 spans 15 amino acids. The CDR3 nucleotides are TGTGCCAGCAGTACCTGGACAGGGGATTACACTGAAGCTTTCTTT. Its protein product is CASSTWTGDYTEAFF.

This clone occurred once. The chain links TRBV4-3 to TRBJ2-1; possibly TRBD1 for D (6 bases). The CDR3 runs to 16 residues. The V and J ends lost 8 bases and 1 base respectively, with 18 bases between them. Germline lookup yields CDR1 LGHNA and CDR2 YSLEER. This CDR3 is CASRQAVGESYNEQFF. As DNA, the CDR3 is TGCGCCAGCCGACAGGCCGTAGGGGAGTCCTACAATGAGCAGTTCTTC.